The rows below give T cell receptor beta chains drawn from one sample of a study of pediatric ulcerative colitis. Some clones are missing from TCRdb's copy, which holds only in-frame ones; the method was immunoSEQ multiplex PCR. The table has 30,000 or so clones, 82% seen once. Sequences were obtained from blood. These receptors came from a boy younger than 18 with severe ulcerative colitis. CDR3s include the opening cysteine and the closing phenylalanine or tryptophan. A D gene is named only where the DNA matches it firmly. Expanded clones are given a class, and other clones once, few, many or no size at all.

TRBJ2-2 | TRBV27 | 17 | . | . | CASSLSFWSGLHGELFF | TGTGCCAGCAGTTTAAGTTTTTGGTCGGGGTTGCACGGGGAGCTGTTTTTT
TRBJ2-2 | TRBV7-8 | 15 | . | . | CASSFRDPGTGELFF | TGTGCCAGCAGCTTTCGGGACCCGGGGACCGGGGAGCTGTTTTTT
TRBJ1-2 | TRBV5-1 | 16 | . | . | CASSLSGTPKEYGYTF | TGCGCCAGCAGCCTATCCGGGACGCCGAAAGAATATGGCTACACCTTC
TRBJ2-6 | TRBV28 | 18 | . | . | CASSPSGTGASGANVLTF | TGTGCCAGCAGCCCTAGCGGGACAGGGGCCTCTGGGGCCAACGTCCTGACTTTC
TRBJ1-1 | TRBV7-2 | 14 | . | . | CASSSEGRRAEAFF | TGTGCCAGCAGCTCAGAAGGTAGGAGGGCTGAAGCTTTCTTT
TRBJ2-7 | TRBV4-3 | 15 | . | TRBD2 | CASSPRTSGAYEQYF | TGCGCCAGCAGCCCCCGGACTAGCGGCGCCTACGAGCAGTACTTC
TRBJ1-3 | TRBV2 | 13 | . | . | CASRGGSGNTIYF | TGTGCCAGCAGGGGGGGGTCTGGAAACACCATATATTTT
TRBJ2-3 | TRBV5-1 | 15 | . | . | CASSLWGPGTDTQYF | TGCGCCAGCAGCTTGTGGGGGCCGGGCACAGATACGCAGTATTTT
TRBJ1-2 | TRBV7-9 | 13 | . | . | CASSFGADYGYTF | TGTGCCAGCAGCTTTGGCGCGGACTATGGCTACACCTTC
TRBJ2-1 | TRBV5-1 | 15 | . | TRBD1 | CASSLLGQGAYEQFF | TGCGCCAGCAGCTTGCTGGGACAGGGGGCATATGAGCAGTTCTTC
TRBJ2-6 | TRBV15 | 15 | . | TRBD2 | CATSGRASGANVLTF | TGTGCCACCTCGGGGAGGGCTTCTGGGGCCAACGTCCTGACTTTC
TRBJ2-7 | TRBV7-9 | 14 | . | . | CASSLEVVSYEQYF | TGTGCCAGCAGCTTAGAGGTTGTTTCCTACGAGCAGTACTTC
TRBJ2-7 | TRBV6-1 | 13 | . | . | CASSELGRWEQYF | TGTGCCAGCAGTGAATTGGGGAGATGGGAGCAGTACTTC
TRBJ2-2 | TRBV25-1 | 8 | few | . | CASRELFF | TGTGCCAGCAGGGAGCTGTTTTTT
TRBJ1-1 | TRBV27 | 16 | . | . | CASSPGPYRANTEAFF | TGTGCCAGCAGTCCAGGGCCCTACAGGGCCAACACTGAAGCTTTCTTT
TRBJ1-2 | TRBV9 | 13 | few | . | CASSAYKDDGYTF | TGTGCCAGCAGCGCCTACAAGGATGATGGCTACACCTTC
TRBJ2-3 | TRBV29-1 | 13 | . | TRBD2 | CSVKGLLTDTQYF | TGCAGCGTTAAGGGACTACTCACAGATACGCAGTATTTT
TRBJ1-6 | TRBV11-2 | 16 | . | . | CASSLEGASYNSPLHF | TGTGCCAGCAGCTTAGAGGGGGCATCCTATAATTCACCCCTCCACTTT
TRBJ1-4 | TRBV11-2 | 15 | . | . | CASRLAGAGGEKLFF | TGTGCCAGCAGATTAGCAGGGGCGGGGGGTGAAAAACTGTTTTTT
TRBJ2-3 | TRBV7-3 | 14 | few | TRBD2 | CASSLAGSTDTQYF | TGTGCCAGCAGCCTAGCGGGGTCCACAGATACGCAGTATTTT
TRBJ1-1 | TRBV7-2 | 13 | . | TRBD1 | CASSINRGGIAFF | TGTGCCAGCAGCATCAACAGGGGAGGAATAGCTTTCTTT
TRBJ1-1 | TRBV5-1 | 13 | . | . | CASSLEGGSEAFF | TGCGCCAGCAGCTTGGAAGGAGGATCTGAAGCTTTCTTT
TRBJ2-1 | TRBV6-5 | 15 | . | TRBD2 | CASSTSGGTANEQFF | TGTGCCAGCAGCACAAGCGGGGGGACGGCCAATGAGCAGTTCTTC
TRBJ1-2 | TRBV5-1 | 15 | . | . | CASSLAGGGNYGYTF | TGCGCCAGCAGCTTGGCGGGAGGGGGTAACTATGGCTACACCTTC
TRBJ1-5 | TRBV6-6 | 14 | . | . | CASSYAGGNQPQHF | TGTGCCAGCAGTTATGCGGGAGGCAATCAGCCCCAGCATTTT
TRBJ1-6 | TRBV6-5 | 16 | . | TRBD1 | CASSFNRGIDNSPLHF | TGTGCCAGCAGTTTTAACAGGGGGATAGATAATTCACCCCTCCACTTT
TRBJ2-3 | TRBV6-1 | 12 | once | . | CASSENSDTQYF | TGTGCCAGCAGTGAGAACAGCGATACGCAGTATTTT
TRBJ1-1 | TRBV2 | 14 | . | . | CASIGAGMNTEAFF | TGTGCCAGCATTGGGGCAGGGATGAACACTGAAGCTTTCTTT
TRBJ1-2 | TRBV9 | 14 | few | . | CASSPQGTNYGYTF | TGTGCCAGCAGCCCGCAGGGTACGAACTATGGCTACACCTTC
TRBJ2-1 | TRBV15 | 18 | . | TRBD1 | CATSSVRDRVGSGNEQFF | TGTGCCACCAGCAGTGTCCGGGACAGGGTTGGGTCCGGCAATGAGCAGTTCTTC
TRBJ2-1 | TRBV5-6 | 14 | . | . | CASSQPLRNNEQFF | TGTGCCAGCAGTCAACCTCTCAGAAACAATGAGCAGTTCTTC
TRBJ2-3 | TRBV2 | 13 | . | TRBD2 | CAALAGGADTQYF | TGTGCCGCCCTAGCGGGGGGGGCAGATACGCAGTATTTT
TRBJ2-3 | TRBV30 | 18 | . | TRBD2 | CAWSVAGRRGGGRDTQYF | TGTGCCTGGAGTGTAGCGGGTAGGCGGGGGGGCGGTAGAGATACGCAGTATTTT
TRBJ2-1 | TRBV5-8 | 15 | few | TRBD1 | CASSLGDRGRSEQFF | TGTGCCAGCAGCTTGGGGGACAGGGGACGGAGTGAGCAGTTCTTC
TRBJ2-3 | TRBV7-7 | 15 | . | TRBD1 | CASSRTGVRTDTQYF | TGTGCTAGCAGCCGGACAGGGGTCAGGACAGATACGCAGTATTTT
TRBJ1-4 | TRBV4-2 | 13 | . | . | CASSNGGNEKLFF | TGTGCCAGCAGTAACGGAGGGAATGAAAAACTGTTTTTT
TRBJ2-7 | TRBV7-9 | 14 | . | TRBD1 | CASSLGTGINEQYF | TGTGCCAGCAGCTTAGGGACAGGGATCAACGAGCAGTACTTC
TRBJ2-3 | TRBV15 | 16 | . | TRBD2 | CATSRGVASGTDTQYF | TGTGCCACCAGCAGAGGCGTCGCTAGCGGGACAGATACGCAGTATTTT
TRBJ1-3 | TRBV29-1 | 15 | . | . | CSAPNQFSSGNTIYF | TGCAGCGCCCCTAACCAGTTCTCCTCTGGAAACACCATATATTTT
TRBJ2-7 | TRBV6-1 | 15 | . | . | CASTCKWCPADEQYF | TGTGCCAGCACCTGTAAATGGTGCCCGGCGGACGAGCAGTACTTC
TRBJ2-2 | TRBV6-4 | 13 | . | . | CASSDSDTGELFF | TGTGCCAGCAGTGACTCGGACACCGGGGAGCTGTTTTTT
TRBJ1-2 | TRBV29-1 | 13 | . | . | CSVESGSYYGYTF | TGCAGCGTTGAGTCGGGCAGCTACTATGGCTACACCTTC
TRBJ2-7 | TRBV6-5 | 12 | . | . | CASSRDGYEQYF | TGTGCCAGCAGTAGGGACGGGTACGAGCAGTACTTC
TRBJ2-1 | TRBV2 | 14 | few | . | CASHRDNLYNEQFF | TGTGCCAGCCACCGGGACAATCTCTACAATGAGCAGTTCTTC
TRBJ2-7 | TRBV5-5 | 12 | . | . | CASSLGPGIWYF | TGTGCCAGCAGCTTGGGTCCTGGGATCTGGTACTTC
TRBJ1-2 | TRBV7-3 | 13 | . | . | CASSPGARYGYTF | TGTGCCAGCAGCCCAGGGGCGAGGTATGGCTACACCTTC
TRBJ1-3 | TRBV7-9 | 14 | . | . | CASSSAVSGNTIYF | TGTGCCAGCAGCTCGGCAGTCTCTGGAAACACCATATATTTT
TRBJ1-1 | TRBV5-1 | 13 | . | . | CASSPDVNTEAFF | TGCGCCAGCAGCCCAGACGTGAACACTGAAGCTTTCTTT